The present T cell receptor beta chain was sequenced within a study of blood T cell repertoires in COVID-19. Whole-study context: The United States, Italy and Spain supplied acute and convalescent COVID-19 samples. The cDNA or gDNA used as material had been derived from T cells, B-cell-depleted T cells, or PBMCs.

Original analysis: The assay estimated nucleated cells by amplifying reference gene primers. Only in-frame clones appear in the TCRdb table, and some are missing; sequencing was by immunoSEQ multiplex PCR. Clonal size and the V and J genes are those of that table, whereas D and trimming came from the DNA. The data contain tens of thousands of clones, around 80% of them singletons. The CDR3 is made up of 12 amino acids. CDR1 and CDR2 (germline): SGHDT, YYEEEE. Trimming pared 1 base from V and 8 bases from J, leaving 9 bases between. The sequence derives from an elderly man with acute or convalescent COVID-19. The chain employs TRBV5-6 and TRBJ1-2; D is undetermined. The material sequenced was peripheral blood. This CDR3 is CASSLIFFGYTF. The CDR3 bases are TGTGCCAGCAGCTTGATCTTCTTCGGCTACACCTTC.